These 24 T cell receptor beta chains originate from one sample sequenced in a study of neurological immune-mediated disorders. TCRdb ran MiXCR on the 5' RACE reads and lists one entry per CDR3 protein. The sample yields roughly 80,000 distinct CDR3 sequences, approximately 17% seen once. The sequenced sample consisted of PBMCs. Receptors originate from a woman between 40 and 55 years old in good health.

This clonotype was picked up one time. The chain employs TRBV20-1 and TRBJ2-3; D tentatively fits TRBD1 or TRBD2 (6 bases each). V was cut by 5 bases and J by 2 bases, with 17 bases left in between. Germline loops: CDR1 DFQATT, CDR2 SNEGSKA (reference sequence). This CDR3 spans 15 amino acids. CDR3 in amino acids: CSAQGMAGNTDTQYF. The CDR3 DNA follows: TGCAGTGCTCAGGGGATGGCGGGGAACACAGATACGCAGTATTTT.

This clonotype was recorded a few times. This rearrangement joins TRBV7-2 to TRBJ2-3; 8 nucleotides agree with TRBD2. Per the germline V gene, CDR1 is SGHTA and CDR2 is FQGNSA. V trimming: 6 bases; J trimming: 5 bases; junction bases outside the gene matches: 7. The CDR3 extends over 14 amino acids. The CDR3 region is CASSRSGAEDTQYF. The CDR3 DNA sequence: TGTGCCAGCAGTCGTAGCGGGGCGGAAGATACGCAGTATTTT.

This clonotype came up many times. The chain has TRBV20-1 and TRBJ2-3, with D perhaps being TRBD1 or TRBD2 (5 bases each). Trimming pared 0 bases from V and 1 base from J, leaving 5 bases between. CDR3 size: 13 residues. CDR1 DFQATT and CDR2 SNEGSKA come from the germline V gene (reference sequence). CDR3 coding DNA: TGCAGTGCTAGAGAGGGGGGCACAGATACGCAGTATTTT. This codes for CSAREGGTDTQYF.

Many counts were recorded for this clonotype. The V and J genes are TRBV5-1 and TRBJ2-1; no definite D call. This CDR3 region has 14 residues. The V and J ends lost 1 base and 2 bases respectively, with 7 bases between them. Germline V gene lookup returns CDR1 SGHRS and CDR2 YFSETQ. DNA for the CDR3: TGCGCCAGCAGCTTGAGTCAGGCCTACAATGAGCAGTTCTTC. Translation gives CASSLSQAYNEQFF.

There are many counts of this clonotype. The chain couples TRBV20-1 to TRBJ2-5; D perhaps matches TRBD1 (5 bases). There are 15 residues in the CDR3. Per the germline V gene, CDR1 is DFQATT and CDR2 is SNEGSKA (reference sequence). V dropped 4 bases and J dropped 4 bases, with 19 bases sitting between them. The CDR3 coding sequence is TGCAGTGCTAAAACTGACAGCTCGTGGTCAGAGACCCAGTACTTC. This encodes CSAKTDSSWSETQYF.

This clonotype was detected many times. This rearrangement joins TRBV28 to TRBJ1-5; D is undetermined. This CDR3 has 12 residues. Trimming shortened V by 9 bases and J by 4 bases, and 10 bases separated the two germline ends. Germline lookup yields CDR1 MDHEN and CDR2 SYDVKM. The CDR3 reads CASRVSNQPQHF. The DNA of the CDR3 is TGTGCCAGTAGGGTCTCGAATCAGCCCCAGCATTTT.

There are many counts of this clonotype. The chain links TRBV5-6 to TRBJ1-1, with a tentative D call TRBD1 (6 bases). The V end lost 1 base, the J end lost 5 bases, and 15 bases lay between the germline ends. Germline V CDR1 and CDR2: SGHDT, YYEEEE. The CDR3 is 15 residues long. The CDR3 region is CASSLFRGPRTEAFF. The CDR3 nucleotides read TGTGCCAGCAGCTTGTTTCGGGGGCCGCGAACTGAAGCTTTCTTT.

The rearrangement links TRBV20-1 to TRBJ2-1; 10 nucleotides line up with TRBD2. Germline V gene lookup returns CDR1 DFQATT and CDR2 SNEGSKA (reference sequence). The CDR3 is made up of 16 amino acids. V was pared by 5 bases and J by 4 bases, with 11 bases of the junction left unmatched. The CDR3 here is CSAGPSSGGRYNEQFF. CDR3 nucleotide sequence: TGCAGTGCTGGACCCTCTAGCGGGGGTCGTTACAATGAGCAGTTCTTC.

This clonotype was counted ten times or more. The rearrangement links TRBV7-3 to TRBJ1-2, with 7 nucleotides matching TRBD1. The CDR3 sequence is 13 residues long. J was trimmed by 3 bases and V by 5 bases; bases with no gene match: 3. CDR1 is SGHTA, CDR2 FQGTGA, per germline. The CDR3 here is CASSPTGYYGYTF. The CDR3 region has the DNA TGTGCCAGCAGCCCGACAGGGTACTATGGCTACACCTTC.

This clonotype was observed at least ten times. This chain joins TRBV7-2 and TRBJ2-2; 7 nucleotides align to TRBD2. Germline V gives CDR1 SGHTA, CDR2 FQGNSA. The CDR3 totals 16 residues. V was pared by 1 base and J by 1 base, with 3 bases of the junction left unmatched. The CDR3 sequence: CASSLGLAVNTGELFF. CDR3 sequence (DNA): TGTGCCAGCAGCTTAGGGCTAGCGGTGAACACCGGGGAGCTGTTTTTT.

This clonotype was seen repeatedly, ten times or more. This rearrangement joins TRBV5-1 to TRBJ2-3; D not resolved. Trimming took off 0 bases at V and 7 bases at J, with 3 bases between the two ends. The germline CDR1 and CDR2 sequences are SGHRS and YFSETQ. This CDR3 spans 11 amino acids. CDR3 sequence reads: CASSLENTQYF. The CDR3 DNA sequence: TGCGCCAGCAGCTTGGAAAATACGCAGTATTTT.

This clonotype showed up many times. The chain employs TRBV2 and TRBJ2-1, with a weak D call TRBD1 (6 bases). Germline CDR1 reads SNHLY; CDR2 reads FYNNEI. The V and J ends lost 8 bases and 5 bases respectively, with 7 bases between them. CDR3 length: 11 amino acids. DNA of the CDR3: TGTGCCAGCCAGGGGAACAATGAGCAGTTCTTC. Translation: CASQGNNEQFF.

This clonotype was detected ten times or more. The rearrangement links TRBV5-1 to TRBJ2-1; tentative D call: TRBD1 (7 bases). V was pared by 3 bases and J by 9 bases, with 16 bases between. The CDR3 totals 14 residues. Germline CDR1 is SGHRS and CDR2 is YFSETQ. The CDR3 sequence: CASSSGAPGGEQFF. The DNA for the CDR3 is TGCGCCAGCAGCTCGGGGGCCCCAGGGGGTGAGCAGTTCTTC.

Remarks on this clonotype: Sequence at one end of the junction differs from germline and may be a read error. The gene calls are TRBV6-4 and TRBJ2-3, with no clear D. Germline V lookup: CDR1 MRHNA, CDR2 SNTAGT. This CDR3 spans 14 amino acids. The CDR3 DNA reads as TGTGCCAGCAGAGAAGCCGGCCCCACAGATACGCGGTATTTT. This sequence encodes CASREAGPTDTRYF.

The J gene is TRBJ1-6, the V gene TRBV2; D unclear. The CDR3 is 13 residues long. Deletions cut 7 bases from V and 8 bases from J, with 12 bases between. The germline V gene has CDR1 SNHLY and CDR2 FYNNEI. CDR3 residues: CASTAEGDSPLHF. The CDR3 nucleotides are TGTGCCAGCACCGCGGAGGGAGATTCACCCCTCCACTTT. Using reference TRBV2 and TRBJ1-6 for the parts outside the CDR3, the full variable domain is EPEVTQTPSHQVTQMGQEVILRCVPISNHLYFYWYRQILGQKVEFLVSFYNNEISEKSEIFDDQFSVERPDGSNFTLKIRSTKLEDSAMYFCASTAEGDSPLHFGNGTRLTVT.

The chain joins TRBV5-5 to TRBJ2-6; D is undetermined. Germline CDR1 and CDR2: SGHKS and YYEKEE (reference sequence). The CDR3 covers 16 residues. With 1 base removed from V and 2 bases from J, the gap between germline ends came to 10 bases. CDR3 sequence reads: CASSLSAGTGANVLTF. For the CDR3, the DNA is TGTGCCAGCAGCTTGTCAGCCGGAACTGGGGCCAACGTCCTGACTTTC.

This clonotype was counted at least ten times. The chain is built from TRBV6-2 or TRBV6-3 and TRBJ2-7; D is ambiguous. The CDR3 length is 14 residues. Trimming removed 7 bases at V and 3 bases at J, with 16 bases between. Germline loops: CDR1 MNHEY, CDR2 SVGEGT. The CDR3 sequence is CASITEVCRYEQYV. As DNA, the CDR3 is TGTGCCAGCATCACAGAGGTTTGCCGCTACGAGCAGTACGTC.

In its sample, this clonotype was seen many times. The chain joins TRBV12-3 or TRBV12-4 to TRBJ1-1, with D unclear. CDR3 length: 10 amino acids. V dropped 4 bases and J dropped 4 bases, with 1 base sitting between them. The CDR3: CASSSTEAFF. The CDR3 DNA sequence: TGTGCCAGCAGTTCCACTGAAGCTTTCTTT.

The rearrangement uses TRBV4-1 and TRBJ1-2; 8 bases agree with TRBD1. V was clipped by 4 bases and J by 4 bases; unmatched bases: 17. This CDR3 spans 18 amino acids. The germline CDR1 and CDR2 sequences are MGHRA and YSYEKL. The CDR3 region is CASSLLLPGTGDTYGYTF. For the CDR3, the DNA is TGCGCCAGCAGCCTGTTGCTACCCGGGACAGGAGATACCTATGGCTACACCTTC.

The V and J genes are TRBV28 and TRBJ2-3, with D uncertain. Trimming stripped 5 bases from V and 6 bases from J, with 9 bases between. Germline CDR1 and CDR2: MDHEN and SYDVKM. CDR3 length: 12 amino acids. The CDR3 DNA follows: TGTGCCAGCAGTCTCCCACAGGATACGCAGTATTTT. This sequence encodes CASSLPQDTQYF.

This clonotype was seen at least ten times. The gene calls are TRBV4-3 and TRBJ2-5, with D possibly being TRBD1 or TRBD2 (5 bases each). V lost 0 bases and J 7 bases, leaving 12 bases between the germline ends. From germline, CDR1 is LGHNA and CDR2 YSLEER. The CDR3 covers 14 residues. The CDR3 DNA reads as TGCGCCAGCAGCCAAGATGAGGGGATGGGGACCCAGTACTTC. Amino acids: CASSQDEGMGTQYF.

The CDR3 DNA follows: TGTGCCAGCGGACTGTGGGGGGCATATGGGACTTTCTTT. Translation gives CASGLWGAYGTFF. The genes are TRBV6-5 and TRBJ1-1, with D perhaps TRBD1 (6 bases). The germline gives CDR1 MNHEY, CDR2 SVGAGI. V shed 8 bases and J shed 12 bases, with 22 bases lying between them. CDR3 length: 13 residues.

This clonotype was seen more than once but under ten times. The V gene is TRBV6-1, the J gene TRBJ2-3; TRBD1 is a possible D gene (5 bases). Trimming removed 0 bases from V and 0 bases from J, with 10 bases in between. Germline loops: CDR1 MNHNS, CDR2 SASEGT. The CDR3 is made up of 16 amino acids. The CDR3 loop reads CASSEATDISTDTQYF. CDR3 DNA: TGTGCCAGCAGTGAAGCGACAGATATTAGCACAGATACGCAGTATTTT.

This clonotype was found many times. V gene TRBV5-1 combines with J gene TRBJ2-7, with 8 bases lining up with TRBD1. Trimming cost V 1 base and J 6 bases; bases outside gene matches: 12. Germline lookup yields CDR1 SGHRS and CDR2 YFSETQ. This CDR3 comprises 16 residues. The CDR3 sequence is CASSLHRTGSRSEQYF. CDR3 DNA sequence: TGCGCCAGCAGCTTGCATAGGACAGGGTCCCGGTCCGAGCAGTACTTC. Full variable domain (rest looked up from reference TRBV5-1 and TRBJ2-7): KAGVTQTPRYLIKTRGQQVTLSCSPISGHRSVSWYQQTPGQGLQFLFEYFSETQRNKGNFPGRFSGRQFSNSRSEMNVSTLELGDSALYLCASSLHRTGSRSEQYFGPGTRLTVT.